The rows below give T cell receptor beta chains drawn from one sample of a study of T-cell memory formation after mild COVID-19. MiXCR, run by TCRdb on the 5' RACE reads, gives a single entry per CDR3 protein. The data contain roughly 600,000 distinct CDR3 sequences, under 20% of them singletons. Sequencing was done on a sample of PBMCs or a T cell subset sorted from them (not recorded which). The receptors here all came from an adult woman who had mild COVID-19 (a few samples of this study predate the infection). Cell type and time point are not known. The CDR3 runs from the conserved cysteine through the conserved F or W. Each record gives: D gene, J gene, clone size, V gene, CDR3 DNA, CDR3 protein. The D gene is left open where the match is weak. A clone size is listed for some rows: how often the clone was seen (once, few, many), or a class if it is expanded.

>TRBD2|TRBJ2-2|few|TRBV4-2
TGTGCCAGCAGCCCCCACCCCGCCTACGGGGGGGCAATCGGGGAGCTGTTTTTT
CASSPHPAYGGAIGELFF
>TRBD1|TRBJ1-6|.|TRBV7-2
TGTGCCAGCAGCTTAGTGGACTCCGGGACAGGATATAATTCACCCCTCCACTTT
CASSLVDSGTGYNSPLHF
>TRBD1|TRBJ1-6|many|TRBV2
TGTGCCAGCTTAGAGCTTGGGACAGCCCCTAGCTCCTATAATTCACCCCTCCACTTT
CASLELGTAPSSYNSPLHF
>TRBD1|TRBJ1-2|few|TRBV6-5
TGTGCCAGCACCCCGACTCGTGGACAGGGAGGTTACGGTGGCTACACCTTC
CASTPTRGQGGYGGYTF
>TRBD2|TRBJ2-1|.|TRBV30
TGTGCCTGTCACGGGACTAGCCTATCTTACAATGAGCAGTTCTTC
CACHGTSLSYNEQFF
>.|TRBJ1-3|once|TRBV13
TGTGCCAGCAGCGTTTGGAGGGGAAACACCATATATTTT
CASSVWRGNTIYF
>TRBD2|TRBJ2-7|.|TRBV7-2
TGTGCCAGCAGCTACAGGACTAGCGGGACCTACGAGCAGTACTTC
CASSYRTSGTYEQYF
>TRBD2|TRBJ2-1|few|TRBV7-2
TGTGCCAGCAGCTTGGATAGCGGGAGAGGGTATCAGGAGCAGTTCTTC
CASSLDSGRGYQEQFF
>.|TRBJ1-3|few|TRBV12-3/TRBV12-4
TGTGCCAGCAGTTTTTCAGGGACTGGAAACACCATATATTTT
CASSFSGTGNTIYF
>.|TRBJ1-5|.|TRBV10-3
TGTGCCATCAGTGAGGCGACGCAGGGGAATCAGCCCCAGCATTTT
CAISEATQGNQPQHF
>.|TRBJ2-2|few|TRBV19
TGTGCCAGTCGAAGCGCTGTTATCGGGGAGCTGTTTTTT
CASRSAVIGELFF
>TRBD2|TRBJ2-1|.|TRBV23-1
TGCGCCAGCAGTCAACCCCTGATGACTAGCGGATATGAGCAGTTCTTC
CASSQPLMTSGYEQFF
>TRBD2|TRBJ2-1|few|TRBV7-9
TGTGCCAGCAGCTTAATGCTAGCGGCCCTAGGGGATGAGCAGTTCTTC
CASSLMLAALGDEQFF
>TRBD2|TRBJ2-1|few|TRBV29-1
TGCAGCGGACTAGCGGGAAACAATGAGCAGTTCTTC
CSGLAGNNEQFF
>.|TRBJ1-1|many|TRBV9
TGTGCCAGCAGCGTAGGCACATTGAACACTGAAGCTTTCTTT
CASSVGTLNTEAFF
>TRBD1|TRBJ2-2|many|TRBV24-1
TGTGCCACCAGTGATTCCGGACAGGGGGCCACCGGGGAGCTGTTTTTT
CATSDSGQGATGELFF
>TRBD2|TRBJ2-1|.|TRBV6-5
TGTGCCAGCAGTACCGGGACTAGCGGGTTGGGTGAGCAGTTCTTC
CASSTGTSGLGEQFF
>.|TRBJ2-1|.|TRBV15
TGTGCCACCAGCGGCGGGGTCAATGAGCAGTTCTTC
CATSGGVNEQFF
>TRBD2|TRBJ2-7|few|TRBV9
TGTGCCAGCAGCGTTAGCGGGACGACCTCCTACGAGCAGTACTTC
CASSVSGTTSYEQYF
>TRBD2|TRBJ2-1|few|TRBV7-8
TGTGCCAGCTTAGGCGGGAGGGCCATCTCCTACAATGAGCAGTTCTTC
CASLGGRAISYNEQFF
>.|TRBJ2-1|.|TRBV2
TGTGCCAGCAGTGATTATGTGGGCACGGGTGAGCAGTTCTTC
CASSDYVGTGEQFF
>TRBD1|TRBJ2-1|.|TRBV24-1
TGTGCCACCAGTGACCGGACAGGGTCCTACAATGAGCAGTTCTTC
CATSDRTGSYNEQFF
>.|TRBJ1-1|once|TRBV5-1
TGCGCCAGCAGCTTGGTGCAGAGGCCTCGGGACACTGAAGCTTTCTTT
CASSLVQRPRDTEAFF
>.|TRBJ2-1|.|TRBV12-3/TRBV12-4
TGTGCCAGCAGTTTTGTGTCAGGGGACTGCGATGAGCAGTTCTTC
CASSFVSGDCDEQFF
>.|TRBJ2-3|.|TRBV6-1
TGTGCCAGCACTGGGGTTGCCGTAGATACGCAGTATTTT
CASTGVAVDTQYF
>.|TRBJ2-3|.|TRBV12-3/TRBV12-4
TGTGCCAGCAGTTTAGTCGTGGGGCCTAGCACAGATACGCAGTATTTT
CASSLVVGPSTDTQYF
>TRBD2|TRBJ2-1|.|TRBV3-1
TGTGCCAGCAGCCAAAGACTAGCGGTGTACAATGAGCAGTTCTTC
CASSQRLAVYNEQFF
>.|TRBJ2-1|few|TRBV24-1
TGTGCCACCAGTGATTATGACAATTACAATGAGCAGTTCTTC
CATSDYDNYNEQFF
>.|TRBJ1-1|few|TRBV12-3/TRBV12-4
TGTGCCAGCAGCGCCTTTACTGAAGCTTTCTTT
CASSAFTEAFF
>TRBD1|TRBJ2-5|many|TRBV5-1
TGCGCCAGCAGCTTAGCCCCAGGGGGCGCCGGTCAAGAGACCCAGTACTTC
CASSLAPGGAGQETQYF
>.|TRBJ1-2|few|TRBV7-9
TGTGCCAGCAGCTTAGTGGGACCCTACTATGGCTACACCTTC
CASSLVGPYYGYTF
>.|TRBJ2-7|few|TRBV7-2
TGTGCCAGCAGCGGCGGGATGAGAGACGAGCAGTACTTC
CASSGGMRDEQYF
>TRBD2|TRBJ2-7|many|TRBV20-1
TGCAGTGCTGGGACTAGCGGGAGTCGGTACGAGCAGTACTTC
CSAGTSGSRYEQYF
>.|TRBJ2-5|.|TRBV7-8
TGTGCCAGCAGTCCCCAGTCCGGGGCAGGGAGAAGTCGAGAGACCCAGTACTTC
CASSPQSGAGRSRETQYF
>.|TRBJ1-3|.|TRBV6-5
TGTGCCAGCAGCAGGGAGACAATCGGAAACACCATATATTTT
CASSRETIGNTIYF
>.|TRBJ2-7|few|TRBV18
TGTGCCAGCTCAGAAGACAGAAGTGGGCAGTACTTC
CASSEDRSGQYF
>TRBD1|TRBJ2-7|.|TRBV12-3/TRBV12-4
TGTGCCAGCAGTTTAAGGGGGACAGGGCGTACCGAGCAGTACTTC
CASSLRGTGRTEQYF
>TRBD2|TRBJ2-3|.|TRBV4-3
TGCGCCAGCAGCCATTTAGCGGGAGAAGATACGCAGTATTTT
CASSHLAGEDTQYF
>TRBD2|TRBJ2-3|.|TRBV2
TGTGCCAGCAGTGAAGCGCGGCTAGCGGGGGTCACAGATACGCAGTATTTT
CASSEARLAGVTDTQYF
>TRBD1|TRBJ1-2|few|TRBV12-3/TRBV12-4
TGTGCCAGCAATACTGACAGGGGGGTCTATGGCTACACCTTC
CASNTDRGVYGYTF
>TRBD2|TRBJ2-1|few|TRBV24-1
TGTGCCATCAAGACTAGCGGAAAAGGGTACGATGAGCAGTTCTTC
CAIKTSGKGYDEQFF
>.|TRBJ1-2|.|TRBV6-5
TGTGCCAGCAGTTACTCGATGGCGGGGTCACCGGGCTACACCTTC
CASSYSMAGSPGYTF
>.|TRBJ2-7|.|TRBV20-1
TGCAGTGCTAGAGCGGCAGGATCCTACGAGCAGTACTTC
CSARAAGSYEQYF
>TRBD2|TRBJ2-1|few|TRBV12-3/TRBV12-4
TGTGCCAGCAGTTTAGCGCACGGAGGCGGGGGTAATGAGCAGTTCTTC
CASSLAHGGGGNEQFF
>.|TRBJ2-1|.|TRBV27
TGTGCCAGCATGGGGATAAACCTCAATGAGCAGTTCTTC
CASMGINLNEQFF
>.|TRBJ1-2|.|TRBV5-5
TGTGCCAGCAGCCCGAGACAGGAGCTCAATAACTATGGCTACACCTTC
CASSPRQELNNYGYTF
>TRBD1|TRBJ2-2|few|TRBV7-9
TGTGCCAGCAGCCCTGGCCAGGGGGCCCTCACCGGGGAGCTGTTTTTT
CASSPGQGALTGELFF
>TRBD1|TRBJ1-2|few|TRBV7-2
TGTGCCAGCAGCCCCGGTTCGAGACAGGGCCACACCTTC
CASSPGSRQGHTF